This T cell receptor (beta chain) was sequenced for a study of patients and donors after allogeneic stem cell transplantation. TCRdb recomputed calls from the RT-PCR reads with MiXCR, one row per CDR3 protein. Of around 70,000 distinct CDR3 sequences listed, 26% were seen once; the top ten hold 26%. CDR1 is MGHRA and CDR2 is YSYEKL in the germline V gene. V lost 4 bases to trimming and J lost 2 bases, with 14 bases between them. The CDR3 runs to 15 residues. The receptor comes from a human donor who was either an allogeneic HSCT recipient or a stem cell or donor lymphocyte infusion donor (not recorded which). It is not recorded whose cells these are; they may come from a transplant donor. Sequencing was performed on blood, either unsorted or a sorted T cell fraction (not recorded which). The V gene is TRBV4-1, the J gene TRBJ1-2; D is undetermined. CDR3 nucleotide sequence: TGCGCCAGCAGCCGTCAGACCTTGGGGAACTATGGCTACACCTTC. The encoded protein is CASSRQTLGNYGYTF.